A selection of T cell receptor beta chains follows, all from one sample in a study of cytomegalovirus exposure and HLA in healthy donors. Profiled with immunoSEQ multiplex PCR; TCRdb holds only in-frame clones, not every one. The sample shows about 130,000 clones, around two thirds of them seen only once. Sequenced sample: PBMCs. Receptor source: a man aged 55 to 69 in good health and CMV-seropositive. Each CDR3 is given with its conserved first and last residue. The order of the fields is V gene, J gene, D gene, clone size, CDR3 protein, CDR3 DNA. The D gene is left open where the match is weak. Part of the rows lack a size; the others show once, few, many or a class for expanded clones.

V gene: TRBV2
J gene: TRBJ2-7
D gene: TRBD2
clone size: .
CDR3 protein: CASRSTSGATYEQYF
CDR3 DNA: TGTGCCAGCAGATCGACTAGCGGGGCCACCTACGAGCAGTACTTC

V gene: TRBV2
J gene: TRBJ1-4
D gene: .
clone size: .
CDR3 protein: CASSPVTGLEKLFF
CDR3 DNA: TGTGCCAGCAGCCCTGTGACAGGCCTTGAAAAACTGTTTTTT

V gene: TRBV10-2
J gene: TRBJ2-3
D gene: TRBD1
clone size: .
CDR3 protein: CASRTQQGSTDTQYF
CDR3 DNA: TGCGCCAGCAGAACCCAACAGGGGAGCACAGATACGCAGTATTTT

V gene: TRBV10-3
J gene: TRBJ1-1
D gene: .
clone size: .
CDR3 protein: CAIGGKGEAFF
CDR3 DNA: TGTGCCATCGGGGGCAAGGGTGAAGCTTTCTTT

V gene: TRBV5-1
J gene: TRBJ2-7
D gene: TRBD1
clone size: .
CDR3 protein: CASSWAGGVAYEQYF
CDR3 DNA: TGCGCCAGCAGCTGGGCAGGGGGTGTAGCCTACGAGCAGTACTTC

V gene: TRBV30
J gene: TRBJ2-3
D gene: .
clone size: .
CDR3 protein: CAWSVRRGRRIDTQYF
CDR3 DNA: TGTGCCTGGAGTGTACGGAGGGGGCGCAGGATAGATACGCAGTATTTT

V gene: TRBV4-2
J gene: TRBJ2-3
D gene: .
clone size: once
CDR3 protein: CASSRGTGGATDTQYF
CDR3 DNA: TGTGCCAGCAGCCGGGGGACTGGCGGGGCGACAGATACGCAGTATTTT

V gene: TRBV2
J gene: TRBJ1-5
D gene: TRBD1
clone size: .
CDR3 protein: CASSEAKGGGNQPQHF
CDR3 DNA: TGTGCCAGCAGTGAAGCGAAAGGGGGCGGCAATCAGCCCCAGCATTTT

V gene: TRBV9
J gene: TRBJ2-1
D gene: .
clone size: .
CDR3 protein: CASSVGSTSSYNEQFF
CDR3 DNA: TGTGCCAGCAGCGTAGGAAGCACTAGCTCCTACAATGAGCAGTTCTTC

V gene: TRBV5-4
J gene: TRBJ2-5
D gene: TRBD2
clone size: few
CDR3 protein: CASKPAPSGETQYF
CDR3 DNA: TGTGCCAGCAAGCCCGCCCCTAGCGGGGAGACCCAGTACTTC

V gene: TRBV6-6
J gene: TRBJ2-3
D gene: .
clone size: .
CDR3 protein: CASSSPGNTDTQYF
CDR3 DNA: TGTGCCAGCAGTTCGCCGGGGAACACAGATACGCAGTATTTT

V gene: TRBV7-3
J gene: TRBJ2-7
D gene: .
clone size: once
CDR3 protein: CASSLRGNPNEQYF
CDR3 DNA: TGTGCCAGCAGCTTAAGAGGGAATCCAAACGAGCAGTACTTC

V gene: TRBV6-6
J gene: TRBJ2-5
D gene: TRBD2
clone size: .
CDR3 protein: CASSYPGGQETQYF
CDR3 DNA: TGTGCCAGCAGTTACCCGGGAGGTCAAGAGACCCAGTACTTC

V gene: TRBV6-1
J gene: TRBJ1-2
D gene: TRBD1
clone size: few
CDR3 protein: CASSLQGGGYTF
CDR3 DNA: TGTGCCAGCAGCCTACAGGGGGGTGGCTACACCTTC

V gene: TRBV5-1
J gene: TRBJ2-2
D gene: .
clone size: .
CDR3 protein: CASSTTRGSPGELFF
CDR3 DNA: TGCGCCAGCAGCACAACAAGGGGGTCGCCCGGGGAGCTGTTTTTT

V gene: TRBV6-5
J gene: TRBJ1-5
D gene: .
clone size: .
CDR3 protein: CASSSPNQPQHF
CDR3 DNA: TGTGCCAGCAGTTCCCCAAATCAGCCCCAGCATTTT

V gene: TRBV9
J gene: TRBJ1-1
D gene: .
clone size: few
CDR3 protein: CASSRVANTEAFF
CDR3 DNA: TGTGCCAGCAGTCGGGTGGCCAACACTGAAGCTTTCTTT

V gene: TRBV28
J gene: TRBJ2-6
D gene: .
clone size: .
CDR3 protein: CATLLVGANVLTF
CDR3 DNA: TGTGCCACCCTCCTTGTAGGGGCCAACGTCCTGACTTTC

V gene: TRBV27
J gene: TRBJ1-2
D gene: .
clone size: .
CDR3 protein: CASSHRDNYGYTF
CDR3 DNA: TGTGCCAGCTCCCACAGGGATAACTATGGCTACACCTTC

V gene: TRBV7-2
J gene: TRBJ2-3
D gene: TRBD2
clone size: .
CDR3 protein: CASSLGASGGTDTQYF
CDR3 DNA: TGTGCCAGCAGCTTAGGGGCTAGCGGGGGCACAGATACGCAGTATTTT

V gene: TRBV19
J gene: TRBJ1-6
D gene: .
clone size: .
CDR3 protein: CASTGVLNSPLHF
CDR3 DNA: TGTGCCAGCACCGGGGTCTTGAATTCACCCCTCCACTTT

V gene: TRBV6-1
J gene: TRBJ2-2
D gene: .
clone size: .
CDR3 protein: CASSQQGDTGELFF
CDR3 DNA: TGTGCCAGCAGTCAACAGGGTGACACCGGGGAGCTGTTTTTT

V gene: TRBV25-1
J gene: TRBJ2-7
D gene: .
clone size: .
CDR3 protein: CASSGSIGGYEQYF
CDR3 DNA: TGTGCCAGCAGTGGGTCCATCGGAGGCTACGAGCAGTACTTC

V gene: TRBV7-9
J gene: TRBJ2-1
D gene: .
clone size: once
CDR3 protein: CSSSPQGYEQFF
CDR3 DNA: TGTTCCAGCAGTCCTCAGGGCTATGAGCAGTTCTTC

V gene: TRBV7-9
J gene: TRBJ2-7
D gene: .
clone size: few
CDR3 protein: CASSNRSISYEQYF
CDR3 DNA: TGTGCCAGTAGCAACAGGTCCATCTCCTACGAGCAGTACTTC

V gene: TRBV5-6
J gene: TRBJ2-3
D gene: TRBD2
clone size: few
CDR3 protein: CASSPGLAGWDTQYF
CDR3 DNA: TGTGCCAGCAGCCCTGGGCTAGCGGGATGGGATACGCAGTATTTT

V gene: TRBV4-1
J gene: TRBJ1-5
D gene: .
clone size: .
CDR3 protein: CASSQDHNQPQHF
CDR3 DNA: TGCGCCAGCAGCCAAGACCACAATCAGCCCCAGCATTTT

V gene: TRBV13
J gene: TRBJ2-3
D gene: TRBD2
clone size: .
CDR3 protein: CASRPTSEWTTDTQYF
CDR3 DNA: TGTGCCAGCAGGCCGACTAGCGAATGGACCACAGATACGCAGTATTTT

V gene: TRBV10-3
J gene: TRBJ1-5
D gene: .
clone size: .
CDR3 protein: CAISESPRGQPQHF
CDR3 DNA: TGTGCCATCAGTGAGTCGCCCCGAGGGCAGCCCCAGCATTTT

V gene: TRBV30
J gene: TRBJ1-6
D gene: .
clone size: .
CDR3 protein: CAWASLRGGEESPLHF
CDR3 DNA: TGTGCCTGGGCATCACTTCGGGGGGGGGAGGAATCACCCCTCCACTTT

V gene: TRBV19
J gene: TRBJ2-7
D gene: TRBD1
clone size: once
CDR3 protein: CASNIGTDSYEQYF
CDR3 DNA: TGTGCCAGTAACATCGGGACAGACTCCTACGAGCAGTACTTC

V gene: TRBV19
J gene: TRBJ2-7
D gene: .
clone size: .
CDR3 protein: CASSPDSYQRYF
CDR3 DNA: TGTGCCAGTTCCCCGGACAGTTACCAGCGGTACTTC

V gene: TRBV2
J gene: TRBJ2-7
D gene: .
clone size: once
CDR3 protein: CASSDETNYEQYF
CDR3 DNA: TGTGCCAGCAGTGATGAGACTAACTACGAGCAGTACTTC

V gene: TRBV29-1
J gene: TRBJ2-3
D gene: .
clone size: .
CDR3 protein: CSFKSTGSNTDTQYF
CDR3 DNA: TGCAGCTTCAAAAGTACAGGGAGTAACACAGATACGCAGTATTTT

V gene: TRBV5-5
J gene: TRBJ2-6
D gene: .
clone size: few
CDR3 protein: CASSLGLLRRSGANVLTF
CDR3 DNA: TGTGCCAGCAGCTTGGGACTTCTCAGAAGGTCTGGGGCCAACGTCCTGACTTTC

V gene: TRBV20-1
J gene: TRBJ1-1
D gene: .
clone size: .
CDR3 protein: CSSIENTEAFF
CDR3 DNA: TGCAGCTCAATAGAAAACACTGAAGCTTTCTTT

V gene: TRBV7-8
J gene: TRBJ1-1
D gene: .
clone size: .
CDR3 protein: CASSLSGNQAFF
CDR3 DNA: TGTGCCAGCAGCTTATCAGGGAACCAAGCTTTCTTT

V gene: TRBV4-1
J gene: TRBJ2-1
D gene: .
clone size: .
CDR3 protein: CASSQDLRSYNEQFF
CDR3 DNA: TGCGCCAGCAGCCAAGACCTCCGCTCCTACAATGAGCAGTTCTTC

V gene: TRBV7-3
J gene: TRBJ1-1
D gene: .
clone size: .
CDR3 protein: CASRVGLNTEAFF
CDR3 DNA: TGTGCCAGCAGAGTGGGGCTCAACACTGAAGCTTTCTTT

V gene: TRBV6-1
J gene: TRBJ1-1
D gene: TRBD1
clone size: few
CDR3 protein: CASYPGDRATTEAFF
CDR3 DNA: TGTGCCAGCTACCCGGGGGACAGGGCGACTACTGAAGCTTTCTTT

V gene: TRBV10-3
J gene: TRBJ1-1
D gene: .
clone size: .
CDR3 protein: CALKGVGTEAFF
CDR3 DNA: TGTGCCCTCAAGGGGGTTGGCACTGAAGCTTTCTTT

V gene: TRBV2
J gene: TRBJ2-5
D gene: TRBD2
clone size: .
CDR3 protein: CASTADIAGAETQYF
CDR3 DNA: TGTGCCAGCACCGCTGATATAGCGGGCGCTGAGACCCAGTACTTC

V gene: TRBV5-6
J gene: TRBJ1-2
D gene: TRBD1
clone size: few
CDR3 protein: CASIRDRAFYGYTF
CDR3 DNA: TGTGCCAGCATCCGGGACAGGGCTTTCTATGGCTACACCTTC

V gene: TRBV19
J gene: TRBJ2-3
D gene: .
clone size: .
CDR3 protein: CASSRWGGTDTQYF
CDR3 DNA: TGTGCCAGTAGTAGGTGGGGGGGCACAGATACGCAGTATTTT

V gene: TRBV28
J gene: TRBJ1-2
D gene: .
clone size: .
CDR3 protein: CASTGNRLYGYTF
CDR3 DNA: TGTGCCAGCACGGGTAATCGCCTCTATGGCTACACCTTC

V gene: TRBV7-3
J gene: TRBJ2-1
D gene: TRBD1
clone size: .
CDR3 protein: CASTQGTGVNEQFF
CDR3 DNA: TGTGCCAGCACCCAGGGGACAGGGGTCAATGAGCAGTTCTTC

V gene: TRBV7-2
J gene: TRBJ2-5
D gene: .
clone size: .
CDR3 protein: CASSLLYRQETQYF
CDR3 DNA: TGTGCCAGCAGCTTACTCTACAGACAAGAGACCCAGTACTTC

V gene: TRBV29-1
J gene: TRBJ2-6
D gene: .
clone size: .
CDR3 protein: CSVQDSGANVLTF
CDR3 DNA: TGCAGCGTTCAGGACTCTGGGGCCAACGTCCTGACTTTC

V gene: TRBV18
J gene: TRBJ2-7
D gene: .
clone size: .
CDR3 protein: CASSPSEAYEQYF
CDR3 DNA: TGTGCCAGCTCACCATCGGAAGCGTACGAGCAGTACTTC

V gene: TRBV21-1
J gene: TRBJ2-2
D gene: .
clone size: once
CDR3 protein: CASNLPGPPEGTGELFF
CDR3 DNA: TGTGCCAGCAACTTACCCGGGCCCCCGGAGGGCACCGGGGAGCTGTTTTTT

V gene: TRBV28
J gene: TRBJ2-5
D gene: TRBD2
clone size: .
CDR3 protein: CASSLIPSGGETQYF
CDR3 DNA: TGTGCCAGCAGTTTGATTCCTAGCGGGGGAGAGACCCAGTACTTC

V gene: TRBV29-1
J gene: TRBJ2-7
D gene: .
clone size: few
CDR3 protein: CSVRGTAYEQYF
CDR3 DNA: TGCAGCGTCCGGGGGACCGCCTACGAGCAGTACTTC

V gene: TRBV7-6
J gene: TRBJ1-6
D gene: TRBD1
clone size: .
CDR3 protein: CASSSSGGQGLNSPLHF
CDR3 DNA: TGTGCCAGCAGCTCATCTGGGGGACAGGGTTTGAATTCACCCCTCCACTTT

V gene: TRBV15
J gene: TRBJ1-4
D gene: .
clone size: few
CDR3 protein: CATSRGQERGKLFF
CDR3 DNA: TGTGCCACCAGCAGAGGACAGGAGAGGGGAAAACTGTTTTTT

V gene: TRBV10-3
J gene: TRBJ2-2
D gene: TRBD1
clone size: .
CDR3 protein: CAISEPPGQGLFGELFF
CDR3 DNA: TGTGCCATCAGTGAGCCGCCGGGACAGGGATTATTCGGGGAGCTGTTTTTT